These 11 T cell receptor beta chains share one sample of origin, sequenced in a study of cytomegalovirus exposure and HLA in healthy donors. PCR amplification relied on 60 Vbeta primers (plus 13 Jbeta primers). Sequencing was performed with immunoSEQ multiplex PCR; in TCRdb, only in-frame clones are kept and a portion is missing. The repertoire consists of roughly 140,000 clones, with roughly 76% occurring once and the leading ten covering about 3.8%. The sample comprised PBMCs. The receptors shown here come from a man between 18 and 35 years old in good health and CMV-seronegative.

The DNA of the CDR3 is TGTGCCAGCAGCTTGACTATGAGGACTTCTAGCACAGATACGCAGTATTTT. Its protein is CASSLTMRTSSTDTQYF. The chain joins TRBV5-4 to TRBJ2-3, with D possibly matching TRBD2 (5 bases). CDR1 is SGHNT and CDR2 is YYREEE in the germline V gene (reference sequence). Trimming pared 1 base from V and 0 bases from J, leaving 15 bases between. The CDR3 consists of 17 residues.

The table lists this clone with a count of one. This chain uses TRBV29-1 with TRBJ1-2; 8 bases line up with TRBD1. V was pared by 7 bases and J by 6 bases, with 7 bases of the junction left unmatched. CDR1 is SQVTM and CDR2 is ANQGSEA in the germline V gene. The CDR3 contains 12 residues. The CDR3 coding sequence is TGCAGCGCCCGACAGGGGCGCGATGGCTACACCTTC. This sequence encodes CSARQGRDGYTF.

J is TRBJ2-7 and V is TRBV5-4; the match to TRBD1 covers 10 bases. The CDR3 is 15 amino acids. The germline gives CDR1 SGHNT, CDR2 YYREEE (reference sequence). After removal of 4 bases from V and 3 bases from J, the junction contained 7 bases not matched to a gene. CDR3 loop: CASSPGTGAYYEQYF. The CDR3 DNA follows: TGTGCCAGCAGCCCCGGGACAGGGGCTTACTACGAGCAGTACTTC.

The table lists this clone with a few counts. The chain combines TRBV29-1 with TRBJ2-7, with D perhaps TRBD1 (6 bases). Trimming left V 3 bases short and J 7 bases short, with 10 bases between. The CDR3 covers 11 residues. Per the germline V gene, CDR1 is SQVTM and CDR2 is ANQGSEA. CDR3 in DNA: TGCAGCGTTGAGGGGGCTAGGGAGCAGTACTTC. It yields the protein CSVEGAREQYF.

The CDR3 spells CASSSGSRVMNTEAFF. CDR3 nucleotide sequence: TGTGCCAGCAGCTCTGGATCGCGGGTAATGAACACTGAAGCTTTCTTT. The J gene is TRBJ1-1, the V gene TRBV27; D is unresolved. V gave up 6 bases and J gave up 0 bases, with 17 bases separating them. Germline CDR1 is MNHEY and CDR2 is SMNVEV (reference sequence). The length of the CDR3 is 16 residues.

This clone was seen only a few times. The rearrangement uses TRBV20-1 and TRBJ1-4, with no clear D. Germline values: CDR1 DFQATT, CDR2 SNEGSKA (reference sequence). There are 11 residues in the CDR3. Trimming left V 4 bases short and J 6 bases short, with 6 bases between. Here the CDR3 reads CSATKDEKLFF. Written as DNA, the CDR3 is TGCAGTGCTACTAAAGATGAAAAACTGTTTTTT.

The chain employs TRBV6-5 and TRBJ1-1, with 7 nucleotides matching TRBD1. This CDR3 region has 15 residues. The J segment lost 3 bases and the V segment lost 0 bases, leaving 4 bases of the junction unmatched. Germline V gives CDR1 MNHEY, CDR2 SVGAGI. The CDR3 region is CASSYSQGWHTEAFF. The CDR3 bases are TGTGCCAGCAGTTACTCACAGGGGTGGCACACTGAAGCTTTCTTT.

This clone was recorded only once. The rearrangement joins TRBV7-9 to TRBJ2-5; no definite D call. Germline V gene sequence: CDR1 SEHNR, CDR2 FQNEAQ (reference sequence). The CDR3 runs to 16 residues. V was shortened by 5 bases and J by 0 bases, with 16 bases between the two germline ends. CDR3 sequence reads: CASSTDRSLYQETQYF. The CDR3, as DNA: TGTGCCAGCAGCACCGACCGGAGCCTGTACCAAGAGACCCAGTACTTC.

The genes are TRBV28 and TRBJ2-7; maybe TRBD1 (6 bases). V was clipped by 5 bases and J by 10 bases, with 21 bases between them. Germline-derived CDR1 and CDR2 are MDHEN and SYDVKM. This CDR3 comprises 14 residues. CDR3 DNA: TGTGCCAGCAGTCTAAGACAGGTTGTTGGCGTTCAGTACTTC. Its translation is CASSLRQVVGVQYF.

This clone was detected only once. The rearrangement links TRBV7-3 to TRBJ2-1; tentative D call: TRBD1 (5 bases). Trimming cost V 5 bases and J 7 bases, with 15 bases left between them. This CDR3 spans 14 amino acids. The germline CDR1 and CDR2 sequences are SGHTA and FQGTGA. CDR3 coding DNA: TGTGCCAGCAGCCAAGAACCGACAGAAAATGAGCAGTTCTTC. This translates into CASSQEPTENEQFF. The full variable domain, in which reference TRBV7-3 and TRBJ2-1 provide the parts outside the CDR3, is GAGVSQTPSNKVTEKGKYVELRCDPISGHTALYWYRQSLGQGPEFLIYFQGTGAADDSGLPNDRFFAVRPEGSVSTLKIQRTERGDSAVYLCASSQEPTENEQFFGPGTRLTVL.

This clone was picked up one time. The genes are TRBV15 and TRBJ1-3, with D unresolved. The V end lost 0 bases, the J end lost 5 bases, and 11 bases lay between the germline ends. CDR3 length: 15 residues. Germline CDR1 LNHNV, CDR2 YYDKDF (reference sequence). The CDR3 sequence: CATSRDRQVRNTIYF. DNA of the CDR3: TGTGCCACCAGCAGAGATAGGCAGGTCCGAAACACCATATATTTT.